This TCR beta chain was obtained from a study of OX40 agonist ivuxolimab in advanced cancers. Regarding the research as a whole: Ivuxolimab was an agonistic, fully human IgG2 monoclonal antibody directed against OX40 (CD134), a costimulatory receptor. Patients were allowed to have had prior anti-PD-1, anti-PD-L1 or anti-CTLA-4 therapy, and 40% of the dose-escalation patients had previously received checkpoint inhibitors. Partial responses were achieved by three dose-escalation patients, of whom one had hepatocellular carcinoma and two had cutaneous melanoma. Intravenous ivuxolimab was administered to patients every 2 weeks at six dose levels: 0.01, 0.1, 0.3, 1.5, 3 and 10 mg/kg. Of the 52 patients in dose escalation, some 19 had hepatocellular carcinoma, about 15 had melanoma, 9 had renal cell carcinoma and 9 had head and neck cancer. In the dose-escalation cohort, roughly 80% of patients were male, and the mean age was approximately 60 years, with a range of about 23 to 80. The paper describes the monotherapy dose-escalation part (N of about 54 patients) of the phase I trial of ivuxolimab. Peripheral TCRbeta sequencing was intended to test whether TCR sequence diversity was altered and clonal T-cell expansion was caused by ivuxolimab.

The trial excluded patients who had a history of autoimmune disease or were on systemic immunosuppression. Peripheral blood for TCR sequencing was drawn from every dose cohort at baseline, at cycle 4 day 1 and at cycle 7 day 1. The samples were drawn from a first-in-human, open-label, multicenter phase I dose-escalation trial of ivuxolimab. Adults with locally advanced or metastatic melanoma, renal cell, hepatocellular, or head and neck squamous cell carcinoma were enrolled in the trial. Before TCR sequencing, CD4+ and CD8+ T cells were separately sorted from peripheral blood. Broad study findings and their caveats: In the 0.1-3.0 mg/kg groups, partial responders had among the lowest normalized peripheral clonal expansion, particularly in CD8+ T cells. After ivuxolimab, more expanded clones were found on average in CD8+ T cells than in CD4+ T cells. Which antigens the clonally expanded peripheral T cells were specific for was not determined. Low levels of normalized T-cell clonal expansion were also seen in some patients who did not respond. At doses from 0.1 to 3.0 mg/kg, clonal expansion was seen in both CD4+ and CD8+ blood T cells between baseline and week 6.

Based on the germline V gene (reference sequence), the CDR1 and CDR2 sequences are LNHNV and YYDKDF. Between the V and J ends, shortened by 1 base and 13 bases respectively, the junction contains 19 bases. Including cysteine and phenylalanine, the CDR3 has 15 amino acids. The only DNA kept is the CDR3, 45 bases in frame from the first base. This clone has a single count. Its target antigen remains unknown. Per-base qualities were not stored, and no clone one base away is much larger. To sequence the TCRbeta CDR3 region, genomic DNA was isolated from the sorted cells. The immunoSEQ Assay was used to sequence the TCRbeta CDR3 regions. As stored in TCRdb, this immuneACCESS dataset retains in-frame rearrangements with V and J assigned. A fraction of the clones does not appear; measured against another copy, unresolved V genes explain less than half of the discrepancy, and the remainder lacks a known reason. This sample has 72,000 or so clones in its table, and approximately 90% of those were observed once. About 1.3% of the sample goes to the ten largest clones.

Recombination joined TRBV15 with TRBJ2-2; TRBD1 is perhaps the D gene, given 7 matching bases. This TCR came from an adult with an advanced solid tumor such as melanoma, head and neck, liver or kidney cancer. The sequenced sample was CD4+ or CD8+ T cells sorted from blood, obtained in a trial of the OX40 agonist ivuxolimab. The base sequence is TGTGCCACCAGCAGAGCATCACAGGGGAGGTCCCGGCTGTTTTTT. Its protein product is CATSRASQGRSRLFF. Reference TRBV15 and TRBJ2-2 proteins supply the regions before and after the CDR3; the full variable domain is: DAMVIQNPRYQVTQFGKPVTLSCSQTLNHNVMYWYQQKSSQAPKLLFHYYDKDFNNEADTPDNFQSRRPNTSFCFLDIRSPGLGDTAMYLCATSRASQGRSRLFFGEGSRLTVL.